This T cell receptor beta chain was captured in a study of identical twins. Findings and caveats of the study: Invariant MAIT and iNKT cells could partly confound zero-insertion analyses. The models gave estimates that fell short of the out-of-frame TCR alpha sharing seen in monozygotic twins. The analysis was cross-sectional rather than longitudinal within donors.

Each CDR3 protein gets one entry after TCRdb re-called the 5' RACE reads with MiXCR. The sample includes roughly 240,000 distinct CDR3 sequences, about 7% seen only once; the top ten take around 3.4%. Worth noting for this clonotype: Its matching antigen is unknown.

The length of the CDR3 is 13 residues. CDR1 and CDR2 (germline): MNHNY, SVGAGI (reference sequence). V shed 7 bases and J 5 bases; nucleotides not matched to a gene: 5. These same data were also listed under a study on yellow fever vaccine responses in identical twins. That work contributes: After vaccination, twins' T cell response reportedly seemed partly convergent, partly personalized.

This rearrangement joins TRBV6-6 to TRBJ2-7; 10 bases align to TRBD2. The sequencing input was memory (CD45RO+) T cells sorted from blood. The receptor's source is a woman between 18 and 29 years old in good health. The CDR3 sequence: CASMVAGGHEQYF. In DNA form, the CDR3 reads TGTGCCAGCATGGTAGCGGGAGGCCACGAGCAGTACTTC.